Below are 2 T cell receptor beta chains sequenced from a single sample in a study of human T cells and chemical hapten exposure. The time point: patch test 3, about 24 weeks after DPC sensitization. The treatment denotes: therapeutic diphenylcyclopropenone sensitization with weekly scalp DPC. Each CDR3 protein is one row after TCRdb ran MiXCR on the RACE reads. This table has approximately 160,000 distinct CDR3 sequences, roughly a quarter appearing once. The sequences come from whole blood, collected in connection with sensitization to the hapten diphenylcyclopropenone (DPC). The source is a young woman with alopecia areata. Some clones in this sample may be carry-over from other donors' samples.

The J gene is TRBJ2-5, the V gene TRBV7-6, with D possibly being TRBD1 or TRBD2 (5 bases each). There are 16 residues in the CDR3. Germline V gene data show CDR1 as SGHVS and CDR2 as FNYEAQ. V was shortened by 5 bases and J by 5 bases, with 21 bases between the two germline ends. The CDR3 here is CASSPTRGRSGETQYF. CDR3 bases: TGTGCCAGCAGCCCCACCCGGGGACGGTCCGGTGAGACCCAGTACTTC.

The rearrangement joins TRBV9 to TRBJ2-7; 9 bases align to TRBD1. Looked up from germline, CDR1 is SGDLS and CDR2 is YYNGEE. CDR3 length: 14 residues. The V gene end was trimmed by 4 bases and the J gene end by 5 bases; junction bases not matched to a gene: 7. Here the CDR3 reads CASSLGQGKDEQYF. Here the CDR3 DNA reads TGTGCCAGCAGCTTGGGACAGGGTAAGGACGAGCAGTACTTC.